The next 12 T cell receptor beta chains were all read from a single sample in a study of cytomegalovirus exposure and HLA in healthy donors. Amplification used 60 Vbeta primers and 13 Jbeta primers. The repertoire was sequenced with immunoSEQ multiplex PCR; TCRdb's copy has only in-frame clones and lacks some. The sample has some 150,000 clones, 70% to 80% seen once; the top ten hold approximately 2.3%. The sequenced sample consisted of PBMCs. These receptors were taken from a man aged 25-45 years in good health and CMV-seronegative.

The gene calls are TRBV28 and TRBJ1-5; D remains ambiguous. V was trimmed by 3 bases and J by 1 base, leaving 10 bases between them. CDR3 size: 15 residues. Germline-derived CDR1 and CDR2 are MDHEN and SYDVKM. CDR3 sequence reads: CASSFVAGSNQPQHF. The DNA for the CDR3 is TGTGCCAGCAGTTTCGTGGCGGGAAGCAATCAGCCCCAGCATTTT.

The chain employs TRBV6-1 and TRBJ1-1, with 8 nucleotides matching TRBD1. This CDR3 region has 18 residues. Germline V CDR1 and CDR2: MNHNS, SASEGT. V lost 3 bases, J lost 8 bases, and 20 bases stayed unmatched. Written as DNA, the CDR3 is TGTGCCAGCAGTGAGGCAGGGGGCTTGATAATGGCACTTTCCGAAGCTTTCTTT. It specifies CASSEAGGLIMALSEAFF.

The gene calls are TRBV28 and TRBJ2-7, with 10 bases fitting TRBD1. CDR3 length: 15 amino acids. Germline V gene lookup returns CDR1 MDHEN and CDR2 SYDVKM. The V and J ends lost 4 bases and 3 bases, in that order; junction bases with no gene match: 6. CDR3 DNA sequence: TGTGCCAGCAGTTCGGGGGACAGGGGTTTCTACGAGCAGTACTTC. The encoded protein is CASSSGDRGFYEQYF.

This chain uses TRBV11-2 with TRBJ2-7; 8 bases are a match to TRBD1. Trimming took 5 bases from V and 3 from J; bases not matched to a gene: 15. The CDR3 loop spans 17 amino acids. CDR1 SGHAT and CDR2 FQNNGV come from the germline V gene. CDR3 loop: CASSPITRGLGNYEQYF. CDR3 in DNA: TGTGCCAGCAGCCCGATTACCAGGGGGCTTGGGAACTACGAGCAGTACTTC.

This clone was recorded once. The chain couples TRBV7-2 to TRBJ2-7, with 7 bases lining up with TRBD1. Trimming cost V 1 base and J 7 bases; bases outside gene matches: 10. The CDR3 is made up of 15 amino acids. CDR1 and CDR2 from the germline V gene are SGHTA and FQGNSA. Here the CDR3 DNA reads TGTGCCAGCAGCTTAGATACAGGGGTCGGGGCGGAGCAGTACTTC. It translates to CASSLDTGVGAEQYF.

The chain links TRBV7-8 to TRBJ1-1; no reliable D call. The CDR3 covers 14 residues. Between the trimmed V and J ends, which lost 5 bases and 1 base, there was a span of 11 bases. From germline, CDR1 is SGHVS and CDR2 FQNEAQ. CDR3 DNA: TGTGCCAGCAGCCCGATCACCGGGAACACTGAAGCTTTCTTT. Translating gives CASSPITGNTEAFF. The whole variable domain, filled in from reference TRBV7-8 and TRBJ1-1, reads GAGVSQSPRYKVAKRGQDVALRCDPISGHVSLFWYQQALGQGPEFLTYFQNEAQLDKSGLPSDRFFAERPEGSVSTLKIQRTQQEDSAVYLCASSPITGNTEAFFGQGTRLTVV.

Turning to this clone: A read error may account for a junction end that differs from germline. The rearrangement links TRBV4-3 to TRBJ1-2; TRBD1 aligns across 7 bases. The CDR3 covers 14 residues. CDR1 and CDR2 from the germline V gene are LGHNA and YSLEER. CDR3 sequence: CASSQEWAIGGYPF. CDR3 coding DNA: TGCGCCAGCAGCCAAGAATGGGCCATAGGGGGCTACCCCTTC.

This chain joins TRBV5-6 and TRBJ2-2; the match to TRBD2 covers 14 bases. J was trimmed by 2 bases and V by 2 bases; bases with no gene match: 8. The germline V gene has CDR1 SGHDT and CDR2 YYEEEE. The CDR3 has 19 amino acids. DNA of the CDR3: TGTGCCAGCAGCTTTAGGACTAGCGGGGGGAGAATCAACACCGGGGAGCTGTTTTTT. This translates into CASSFRTSGGRINTGELFF.

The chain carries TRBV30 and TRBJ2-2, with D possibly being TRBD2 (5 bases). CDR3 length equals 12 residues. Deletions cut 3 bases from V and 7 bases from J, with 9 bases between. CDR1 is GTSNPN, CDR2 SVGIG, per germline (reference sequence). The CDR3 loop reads CAWRGSGGELFF. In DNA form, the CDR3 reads TGTGCCTGGAGGGGGAGCGGCGGGGAGCTGTTTTTT.

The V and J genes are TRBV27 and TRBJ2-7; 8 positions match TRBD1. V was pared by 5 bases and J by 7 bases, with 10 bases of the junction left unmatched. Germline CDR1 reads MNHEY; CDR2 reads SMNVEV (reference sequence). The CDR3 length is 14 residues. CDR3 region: CASSPTDRVWEQYF. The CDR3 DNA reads TGTGCCAGCAGTCCAACGGACAGGGTGTGGGAGCAGTACTTC.

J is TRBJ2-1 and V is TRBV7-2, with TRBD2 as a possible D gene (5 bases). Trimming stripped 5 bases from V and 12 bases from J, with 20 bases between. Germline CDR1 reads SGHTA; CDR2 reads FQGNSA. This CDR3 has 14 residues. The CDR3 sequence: CASSLLVEGSTQFF. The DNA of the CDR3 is TGTGCCAGCAGCCTGCTAGTAGAGGGATCAACGCAGTTCTTC.

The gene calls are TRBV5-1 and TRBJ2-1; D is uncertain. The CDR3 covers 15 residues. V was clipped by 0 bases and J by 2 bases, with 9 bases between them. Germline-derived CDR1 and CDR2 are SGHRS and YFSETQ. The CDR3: CASSLEPSTYNEQFF. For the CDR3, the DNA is TGCGCCAGCAGCTTGGAGCCCTCCACCTACAATGAGCAGTTCTTC.